This TCR beta chain is from a study of a mutant IDH1 vaccine in newly diagnosed glioma. Study-wide context: Across weeks 1, 3, 5, 7, 11, 15, 19 and 23, patients received a vaccination each time, eight in all. Earlier therapy was either radiotherapy, temozolomide, or both, and most got both.

Clones were sequenced by immunoSEQ multiplex PCR, and TCRdb holds only the in-frame ones, with some missing. The sample records tens of thousands of clones, roughly 91% being singletons. The length of the CDR3 is 13 residues. Trimming shortened V by 8 bases and J by 1 base, and 11 bases separated the two germline ends. Germline V gene lookup returns CDR1 MNHEY and CDR2 SVGAGI. A word on this clone: Its antigen is not identified.

Findings and caveats of the study: No link was apparently found between pseudoprogression and changes in top peripheral T cell clonotypes.

Time point reported: week 11, during vaccination. The content of each vaccine dose was 300 ug of mutant IDH1 20-mer peptide, and topical imiquimod accompanied it. The sequenced sample was PBMCs, obtained from a glioma patient whose treatment included an IDH1 peptide vaccine. The TCR originated in a woman between 40 and 55 years old with glioma. This chain links TRBV6-5 with TRBJ2-5, with D perhaps TRBD1 (6 bases). This CDR3 reads CASSGHFQETQYF. CDR3 DNA sequence: TGTGCCAGCTCGGGACACTTCCAAGAGACCCAGTACTTC.